This is a list of T cell receptor beta chains from one sample in a study of blood T cell repertoires in COVID-19. Assay: immunoSEQ multiplex PCR; the TCRdb copy retains only in-frame clones and omits some. The sample lists 180,000 or so clones, roughly four fifths seen once, with more than 9.5% in the top ten. Sequencing was carried out using PBMCs or T cells enriched from blood (not recorded which). The receptor source for this set is a man in his fifties or sixties who had recovered from COVID-19. CDR3s leave out the opening cysteine and the closing phenylalanine or tryptophan.

j_call v_call cdr3_aa
TRBJ2-5 TRBV7-8 ASSSNRLAGSLQETQY
TRBJ1-5 TRBV9 ASSPAGYSNQPQH
TRBJ1-5 TRBV27 ASSPGQGWQPQH
TRBJ2-3 TRBV3-1/TRBV3-2 ASSSRLSGGQDTQY
TRBJ2-1 TRBV19 EGTSEYNEQF
TRBJ1-2 TRBV12-3/TRBV12-4 ASTRPGFFGYT
TRBJ2-3 TRBV4-2 ASSSTGQKTDTQY
TRBJ1-2 TRBV7-2 ASSLDGSANYGYT
TRBJ1-2 TRBV24-1 ATSGQGSYT
TRBJ2-7 TRBV27 ASSRTRTYEQY
TRBJ1-1 TRBV6-5 ASSREGPGITEAF